The present TCR beta chain was sequenced within a study of T cell responses to AZD1222 COVID-19 vaccine. Study-level points and caveats: Spike-specific TCR breadth and depth grew following two AZD1222 doses.

With regard to this clone: Its antigen is unidentified.

Only in-frame clones appear in the TCRdb table, and some are missing; sequencing was by immunoSEQ multiplex PCR. The sample holds 98,000 or so clones, less than 85% seen once. V lost 3 bases and J 5 bases, leaving 14 bases between the germline ends. This CDR3 has 15 amino acids. In germline, CDR1 is MNHNS, CDR2 SASEGT. The V call is TRBV6-1, the J call TRBJ1-3; TRBD1 is a possible D gene (5 bases). The sequence derives from an adult who received the AZD1222 COVID-19 vaccine. Sequenced material: peripheral blood, taken 28 days after the second AZD1222 dose. Here the CDR3 DNA reads TGTGCCAGCAGTGAGGGGTGGCAGGGAAGAAACACCATATATTTT. It specifies CASSEGWQGRNTIYF.